The 3 T cell receptor beta chains given below trace back to one sample, sequenced in a study of cytomegalovirus exposure and HLA in healthy donors. The PCR contained 60 Vbeta and 13 Jbeta primers. The protocol was immunoSEQ multiplex PCR, while the TCRdb copy is restricted to in-frame clones and leaves out a portion. The sample has roughly 67,000 clones; 70% to 90% are singletons. Material for sequencing was PBMCs. The source of these receptors is a woman between 25 and 40 years old in good health and CMV-seronegative.

The V call is TRBV2, the J call TRBJ1-5; D might be TRBD1 (5 bases). Germline assignment: CDR1 SNHLY and CDR2 FYNNEI. The CDR3 spans 15 residues. Trimming left V 4 bases short and J 2 bases short, with 12 bases between. The CDR3 DNA follows: TGTGCCAGCAGTGGGGGGGGGATGGGCAATCAGCCCCAGCATTTT. As protein: CASSGGGMGNQPQHF.

The rearrangement joins TRBV5-1 to TRBJ1-1, with D unclear. CDR3 size: 14 residues. The germline gives CDR1 SGHRS, CDR2 YFSETQ. Trimming stripped 7 bases from V and 0 bases from J, with 13 bases between. CDR3 DNA sequence: TGCGCCAGCGGAAGCGGCAGCATGAACACTGAAGCTTTCTTT. This sequence encodes CASGSGSMNTEAFF.

The chain combines TRBV5-4 with TRBJ2-7; D may be TRBD2 (5 bases). The CDR3 is made up of 14 amino acids. With 0 bases removed from V and 7 bases from J, the gap between germline ends came to 14 bases. Germline assignment: CDR1 SGHNT and CDR2 YYREEE (reference sequence). CDR3 in DNA: TGTGCCAGCAGCTTGGCTTTAGGGTCGGGAGAGCAGTACTTC. Translating gives CASSLALGSGEQYF.